These T cell receptor beta chains were read from a single sample in a study of shared clonotypes between healthy human individuals. Measured with immunoSEQ multiplex PCR; TCRdb has only the in-frame clones, and not every one. The sample yields fewer than 1.6 million clones, about 98.5% seen once. Material for sequencing was naive CD4+ T cells sorted from blood. All receptors derive from a young man in good health. Each CDR3 is given with its conserved first and last residue. A D gene is named only where the DNA matches it firmly. Size tells how often a clone was seen (once, few, many) or the class of an expanded clone, and some rows leave it out.

j_call: TRBJ1-3; v_call: TRBV5-1; d_call: NA; clone_size: NA; cdr3_nt: TGCGCCAGCAGCTACACAGGGATTCAGGGAAACACCATATATTTT; cdr3_aa: CASSYTGIQGNTIYF
j_call: TRBJ2-5; v_call: TRBV11-2; d_call: TRBD2; clone_size: NA; cdr3_nt: TGTGCCAGCAGCGTGGGCCCGATGGGCGGGAGGTGGGAGACCCAGTACTTC; cdr3_aa: CASSVGPMGGRWETQYF
j_call: TRBJ2-1; v_call: TRBV6-5; d_call: NA; clone_size: NA; cdr3_nt: TGTGCCAGCTCCAGGAATGCCCATGAGCAGTTCTTC; cdr3_aa: CASSRNAHEQFF
j_call: TRBJ1-2; v_call: TRBV19; d_call: NA; clone_size: NA; cdr3_nt: TGTGCCAGTAGTATGCGACACGGACTTAACTATGGCTACACCTTC; cdr3_aa: CASSMRHGLNYGYTF
j_call: TRBJ2-2; v_call: TRBV7-2; d_call: TRBD2; clone_size: once; cdr3_nt: TGTGCCAGCAGCTTAGTCTCTAGCGGCTTCACCGGGGAGCTGTTTTTT; cdr3_aa: CASSLVSSGFTGELFF
j_call: TRBJ2-3; v_call: TRBV9; d_call: NA; clone_size: NA; cdr3_nt: TGTGCCAGCAGCGTAGCCGCGGGAAGGGCAGATACGCAGTATTTT; cdr3_aa: CASSVAAGRADTQYF
j_call: TRBJ2-7; v_call: TRBV25-1; d_call: TRBD1; clone_size: NA; cdr3_nt: TGTGCCAGCAGGCTATCCACAGGGGTAGGCGAGCAGTACTTC; cdr3_aa: CASRLSTGVGEQYF
j_call: TRBJ2-2; v_call: TRBV4-2; d_call: TRBD2; clone_size: NA; cdr3_nt: TGTGCCAGCAGCCCCATGGTTGCGGGAGACCCCGGGGAGCTGTTTTTT; cdr3_aa: CASSPMVAGDPGELFF
j_call: TRBJ1-1; v_call: TRBV6-5; d_call: NA; clone_size: NA; cdr3_nt: TGTGCCAGCAAACTCCTCAAGAACACTGAAGCTTTCTTT; cdr3_aa: CASKLLKNTEAFF
j_call: TRBJ1-1; v_call: TRBV29-1; d_call: TRBD1; clone_size: NA; cdr3_nt: TGCAGCGGCCGGACAGGGGGTTTAGAGAACACTGAAGCTTTCTTT; cdr3_aa: CSGRTGGLENTEAFF
j_call: TRBJ2-7; v_call: TRBV18; d_call: TRBD1; clone_size: NA; cdr3_nt: TGTGCCAGCTCACCAGGACAGGGGCGTCCTTACGAGCAGTACTTC; cdr3_aa: CASSPGQGRPYEQYF
j_call: TRBJ1-5; v_call: TRBV28; d_call: NA; clone_size: NA; cdr3_nt: TGTGCCAGCAGTTTGGGGGCGAATCAGCCCCAGCATTTT; cdr3_aa: CASSLGANQPQHF
j_call: TRBJ1-3; v_call: TRBV5-1; d_call: TRBD1; clone_size: NA; cdr3_nt: TGCGCCAGCAGCTTGGGGGACAGGGGATACTCTGGAAACACCATATATTTT; cdr3_aa: CASSLGDRGYSGNTIYF
j_call: TRBJ2-2; v_call: TRBV6-5; d_call: NA; clone_size: NA; cdr3_nt: TGTGCCAGCGGGACTCCGACCGGGGAGCTGTTTTTT; cdr3_aa: CASGTPTGELFF
j_call: TRBJ2-7; v_call: TRBV2; d_call: NA; clone_size: NA; cdr3_nt: TGTGCCCTTGCAGGCCCCGGGAGATATGTCTACGAGCAGTACTTC; cdr3_aa: CALAGPGRYVYEQYF
j_call: TRBJ2-3; v_call: TRBV5-1; d_call: TRBD2; clone_size: NA; cdr3_nt: TGCGCCATCTCACCGGGACTACAGCCGGGGGATACGCAGTATTTT; cdr3_aa: CAISPGLQPGDTQYF
j_call: TRBJ2-1; v_call: TRBV9; d_call: NA; clone_size: NA; cdr3_nt: TGTGCCAGCAGCGTGTCTCCCTACAATGAGCAGTTCTTC; cdr3_aa: CASSVSPYNEQFF
j_call: TRBJ2-1; v_call: TRBV9; d_call: NA; clone_size: NA; cdr3_nt: TGTGCCAGCACCACCGGGACCAACCAGGCCAATGAGCAGTTCTTC; cdr3_aa: CASTTGTNQANEQFF
j_call: TRBJ2-7; v_call: TRBV5-4; d_call: TRBD2; clone_size: NA; cdr3_nt: TGTGCCAGCAGCCAAGTGGGGGAGGGCTCCTACGAGCAGTACTTC; cdr3_aa: CASSQVGEGSYEQYF
j_call: TRBJ2-1; v_call: TRBV6-6; d_call: TRBD2; clone_size: NA; cdr3_nt: TGTGCCAGCAGTTCCCCGACTAGCGGGAAGGGGAATGAGCAGTTCTTC; cdr3_aa: CASSSPTSGKGNEQFF
j_call: TRBJ2-7; v_call: TRBV6-5; d_call: NA; clone_size: NA; cdr3_nt: TGTGCCAGCAGTTACTCGGGGCAGTCCTACGAGCAGTACTTC; cdr3_aa: CASSYSGQSYEQYF
j_call: TRBJ2-7; v_call: TRBV4-3; d_call: TRBD1; clone_size: NA; cdr3_nt: TGCGCCAGCAGCCAAGATCCCCTTCGACAGGGAGTTTTCTACGAGCAGTACTTC; cdr3_aa: CASSQDPLRQGVFYEQYF
j_call: TRBJ2-1; v_call: TRBV9; d_call: NA; clone_size: NA; cdr3_nt: TGTGCCAGCAGCGGGCGACTAGCAGCCAAAGGGGGTGAGCAGTTCTTC; cdr3_aa: CASSGRLAAKGGEQFF
j_call: TRBJ2-7; v_call: TRBV5-4; d_call: NA; clone_size: NA; cdr3_nt: TGTGCCAGCAGCGAAGGAGGGAGGACCTACGAGCAGTACTTC; cdr3_aa: CASSEGGRTYEQYF
j_call: TRBJ1-1; v_call: TRBV27; d_call: TRBD1; clone_size: once; cdr3_nt: TGTGCCAGCAGTTTGGAGACAGGGAAGAACACTGAAGCTTTCTTT; cdr3_aa: CASSLETGKNTEAFF
j_call: TRBJ2-4; v_call: TRBV25-1; d_call: NA; clone_size: NA; cdr3_nt: TGTGCCAGCAGTGAATCCAGGGGGGGAAACATTCAGTACTTC; cdr3_aa: CASSESRGGNIQYF
j_call: TRBJ2-4; v_call: TRBV9; d_call: TRBD1; clone_size: NA; cdr3_nt: TGTGCCAGCAGCCGGCGACAGGGGCATTCGGACATTCAGTACTTC; cdr3_aa: CASSRRQGHSDIQYF
j_call: TRBJ2-7; v_call: TRBV15; d_call: NA; clone_size: NA; cdr3_nt: TGTGCCACCAGCAGAGATCATGGGAATACCTACGAGCAGTACTTC; cdr3_aa: CATSRDHGNTYEQYF
j_call: TRBJ2-3; v_call: TRBV5-1; d_call: TRBD1; clone_size: NA; cdr3_nt: TGCGCCAGCAGCTTAAGTGAAGGGGGCCATAGCACAGATACGCAGTATTTT; cdr3_aa: CASSLSEGGHSTDTQYF